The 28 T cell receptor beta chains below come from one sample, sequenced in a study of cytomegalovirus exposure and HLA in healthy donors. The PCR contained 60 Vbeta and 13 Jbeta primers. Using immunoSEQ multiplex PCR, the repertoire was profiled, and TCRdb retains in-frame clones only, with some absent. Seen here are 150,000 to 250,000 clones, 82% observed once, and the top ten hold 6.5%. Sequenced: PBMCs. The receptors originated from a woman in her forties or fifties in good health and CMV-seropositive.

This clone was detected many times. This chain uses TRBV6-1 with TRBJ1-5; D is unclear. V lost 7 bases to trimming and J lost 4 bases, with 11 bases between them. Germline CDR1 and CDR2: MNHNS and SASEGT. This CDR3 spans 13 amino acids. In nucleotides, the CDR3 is TGTGCCAGCAAATCGGCACTAAATCAGCCCCAGCATTTT. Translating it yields CASKSALNQPQHF.

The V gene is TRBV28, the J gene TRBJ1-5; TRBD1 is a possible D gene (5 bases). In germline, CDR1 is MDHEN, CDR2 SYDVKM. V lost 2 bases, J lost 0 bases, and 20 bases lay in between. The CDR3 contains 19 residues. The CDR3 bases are TGTGCCAGCAGTTTAAGCTCAGGGCGAGCGATGTATAGCAATCAGCCCCAGCATTTT. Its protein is CASSLSSGRAMYSNQPQHF.

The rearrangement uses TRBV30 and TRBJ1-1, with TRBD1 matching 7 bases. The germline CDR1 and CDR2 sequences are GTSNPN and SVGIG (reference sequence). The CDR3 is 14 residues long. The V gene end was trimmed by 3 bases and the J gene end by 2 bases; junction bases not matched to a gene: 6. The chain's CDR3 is CAWSPDRVNTEAFF. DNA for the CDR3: TGTGCCTGGAGCCCCGACAGGGTCAACACTGAAGCTTTCTTT.

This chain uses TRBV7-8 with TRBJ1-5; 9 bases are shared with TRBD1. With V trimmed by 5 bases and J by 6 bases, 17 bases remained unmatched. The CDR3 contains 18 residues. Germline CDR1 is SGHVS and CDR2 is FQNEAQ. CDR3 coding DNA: TGTGCCAGCAGCGCACGGGAAGCGGGACAGGGAGCGGCTCAGCCCCAGCATTTT. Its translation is CASSAREAGQGAAQPQHF.

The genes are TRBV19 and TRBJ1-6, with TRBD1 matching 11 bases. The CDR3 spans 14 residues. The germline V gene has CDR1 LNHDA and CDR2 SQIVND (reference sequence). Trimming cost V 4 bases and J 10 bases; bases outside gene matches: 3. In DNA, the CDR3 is TGTGCCAGTAGTACGGGACAGGGGGACTCACCCCTCCACTTT. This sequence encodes CASSTGQGDSPLHF.

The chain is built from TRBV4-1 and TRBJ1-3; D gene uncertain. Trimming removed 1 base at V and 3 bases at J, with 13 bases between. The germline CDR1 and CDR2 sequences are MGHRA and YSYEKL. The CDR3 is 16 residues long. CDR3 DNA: TGCGCCAGCAGCCAAGTTCCCTCGCCAGATGGAAACACCATATATTTT. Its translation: CASSQVPSPDGNTIYF.

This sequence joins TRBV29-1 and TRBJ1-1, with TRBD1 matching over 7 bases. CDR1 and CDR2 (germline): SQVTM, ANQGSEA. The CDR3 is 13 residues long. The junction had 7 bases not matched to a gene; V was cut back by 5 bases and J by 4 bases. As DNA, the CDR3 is TGCAGCGTTTGGGCAGGGGGGCGCACTGAAGCTTTCTTT. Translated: CSVWAGGRTEAFF.

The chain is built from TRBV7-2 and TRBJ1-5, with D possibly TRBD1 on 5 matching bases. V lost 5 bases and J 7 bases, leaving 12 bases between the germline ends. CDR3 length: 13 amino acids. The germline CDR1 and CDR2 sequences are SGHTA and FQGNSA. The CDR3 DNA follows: TGTGCCAGCAGCGATGGCAGGGCCCAGCCCCAGCATTTT. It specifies CASSDGRAQPQHF.

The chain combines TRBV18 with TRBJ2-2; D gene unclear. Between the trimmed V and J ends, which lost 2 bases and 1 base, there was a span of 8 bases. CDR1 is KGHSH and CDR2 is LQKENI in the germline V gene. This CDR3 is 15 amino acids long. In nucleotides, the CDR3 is TGTGCCAGCTCACCAGGAGAGGTGAACACCGGGGAGCTGTTTTTT. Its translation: CASSPGEVNTGELFF.

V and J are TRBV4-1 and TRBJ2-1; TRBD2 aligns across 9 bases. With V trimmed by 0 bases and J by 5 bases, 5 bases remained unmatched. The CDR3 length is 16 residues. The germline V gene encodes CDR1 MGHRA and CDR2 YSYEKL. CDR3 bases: TGCGCCAGCAGCCAAGATTCTAGCGGGATCAACAATGAGCAGTTCTTC. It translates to CASSQDSSGINNEQFF.

This chain's CDR3 is CASSYNPGGGGYTF. The CDR3 nucleotides read TGCGCCAGCAGTTATAACCCAGGGGGCGGTGGCTACACCTTC. The chain is built from TRBV5-1 and TRBJ1-2, with 8 positions matching TRBD1. The CDR3 runs 14 residues. Germline lookup yields CDR1 SGHRS and CDR2 YFSETQ. V was pared by 5 bases and J by 7 bases, with 10 bases of the junction left unmatched.

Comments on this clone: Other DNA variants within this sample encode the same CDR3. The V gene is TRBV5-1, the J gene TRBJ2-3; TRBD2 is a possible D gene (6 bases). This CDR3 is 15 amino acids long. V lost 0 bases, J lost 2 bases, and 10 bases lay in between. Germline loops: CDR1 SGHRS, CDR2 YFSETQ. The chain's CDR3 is CASSLAGGHTDTQYF. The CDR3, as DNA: TGCGCCAGCAGCTTGGCAGGAGGGCACACAGATACGCAGTATTTT.

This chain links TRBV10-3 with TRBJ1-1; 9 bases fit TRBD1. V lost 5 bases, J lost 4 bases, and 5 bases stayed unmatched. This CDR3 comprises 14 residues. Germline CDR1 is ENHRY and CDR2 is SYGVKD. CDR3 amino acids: CAISLDRGGTEAFF. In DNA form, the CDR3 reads TGTGCCATCAGTCTGGACAGGGGCGGCACTGAAGCTTTCTTT.

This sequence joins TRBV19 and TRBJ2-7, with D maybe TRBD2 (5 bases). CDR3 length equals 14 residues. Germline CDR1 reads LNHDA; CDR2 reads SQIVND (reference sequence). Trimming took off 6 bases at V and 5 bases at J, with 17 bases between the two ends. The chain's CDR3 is CASSNWTAGDEQYF. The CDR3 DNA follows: TGTGCCAGTAGCAATTGGACGGCCGGGGACGAGCAGTACTTC.

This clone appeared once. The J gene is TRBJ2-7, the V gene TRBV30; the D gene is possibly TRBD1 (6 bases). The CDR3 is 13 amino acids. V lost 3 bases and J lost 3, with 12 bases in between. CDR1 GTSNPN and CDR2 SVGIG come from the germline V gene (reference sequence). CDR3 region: CAWRTRGGYEQYF. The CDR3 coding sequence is TGTGCCTGGAGAACCAGGGGCGGCTACGAGCAGTACTTC.

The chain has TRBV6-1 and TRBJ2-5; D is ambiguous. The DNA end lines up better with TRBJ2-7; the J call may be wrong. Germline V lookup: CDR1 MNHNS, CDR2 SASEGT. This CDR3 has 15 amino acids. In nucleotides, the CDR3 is TGTGCCAGCAGTGAGATCCTAGGAGAAGCCTACGAGCAGTACTTC. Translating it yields CASSEILGEAYEQYF.

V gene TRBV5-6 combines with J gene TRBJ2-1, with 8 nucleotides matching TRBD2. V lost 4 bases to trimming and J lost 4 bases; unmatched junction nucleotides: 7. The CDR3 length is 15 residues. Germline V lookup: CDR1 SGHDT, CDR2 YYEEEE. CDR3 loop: CASSPRAGAYNEQFF. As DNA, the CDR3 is TGTGCCAGCAGCCCACGAGCGGGAGCATACAATGAGCAGTTCTTC.

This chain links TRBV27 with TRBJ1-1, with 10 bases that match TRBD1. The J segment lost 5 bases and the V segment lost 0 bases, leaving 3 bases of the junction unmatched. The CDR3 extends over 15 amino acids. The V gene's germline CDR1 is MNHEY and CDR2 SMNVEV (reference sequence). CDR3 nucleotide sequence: TGTGCCAGCAGTTTATCCCGGACAGGGGGGACTGAAGCTTTCTTT. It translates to CASSLSRTGGTEAFF.

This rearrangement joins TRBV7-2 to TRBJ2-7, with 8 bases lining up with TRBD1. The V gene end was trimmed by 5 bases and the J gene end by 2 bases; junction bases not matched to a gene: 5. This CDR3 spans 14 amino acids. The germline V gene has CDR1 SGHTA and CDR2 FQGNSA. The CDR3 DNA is TGTGCCAGCAGCATCGGACAGGGAACCTACGAGCAGTACTTC. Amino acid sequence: CASSIGQGTYEQYF.

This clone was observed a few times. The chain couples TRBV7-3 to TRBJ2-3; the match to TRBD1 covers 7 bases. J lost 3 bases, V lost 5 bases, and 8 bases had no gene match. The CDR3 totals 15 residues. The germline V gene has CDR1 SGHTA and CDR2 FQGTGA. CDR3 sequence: CASSRRQGNTDTQYF. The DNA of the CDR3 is TGTGCCAGCAGCCGCCGACAGGGAAATACAGATACGCAGTATTTT.

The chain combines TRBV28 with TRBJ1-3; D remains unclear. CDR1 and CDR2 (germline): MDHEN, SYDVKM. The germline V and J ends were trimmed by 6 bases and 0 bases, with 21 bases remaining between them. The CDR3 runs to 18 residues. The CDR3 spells CASSSLNIRSYSGNTIYF. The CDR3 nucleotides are TGTGCCAGCAGCTCACTTAATATTCGGAGTTACTCTGGAAACACCATATATTTT.

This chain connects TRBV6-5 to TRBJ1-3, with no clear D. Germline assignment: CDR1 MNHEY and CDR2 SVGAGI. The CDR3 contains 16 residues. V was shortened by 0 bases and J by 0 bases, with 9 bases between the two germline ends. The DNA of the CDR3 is TGTGCCAGCAGTTACTCCTACAGTAACTCTGGAAACACCATATATTTT. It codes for CASSYSYSNSGNTIYF.

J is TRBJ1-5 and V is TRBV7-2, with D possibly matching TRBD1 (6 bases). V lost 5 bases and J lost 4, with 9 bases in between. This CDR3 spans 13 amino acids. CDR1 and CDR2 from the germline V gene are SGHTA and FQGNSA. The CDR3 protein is CASSPGHNQPQHF. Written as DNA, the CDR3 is TGTGCCAGCAGCCCGGGACATAATCAGCCCCAGCATTTT.

The DNA for the CDR3 is TGCGCCAGCAACGAACTAGCGAGGGGTCAAGAGACCCAGTACTTC. Translating gives CASNELARGQETQYF. The V call is TRBV10-2, the J call TRBJ2-5, with 7 positions matching TRBD2. V shed 7 bases, J shed 2 bases, and the junction held 10 bases outside the gene matches. The CDR3 covers 15 residues. CDR1 and CDR2 from the germline V gene are WSHSY and SAAADI.

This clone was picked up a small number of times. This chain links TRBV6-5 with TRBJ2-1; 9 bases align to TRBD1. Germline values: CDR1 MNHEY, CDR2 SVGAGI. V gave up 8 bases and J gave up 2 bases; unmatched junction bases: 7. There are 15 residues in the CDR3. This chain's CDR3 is CASVHRGPAYNEQFF. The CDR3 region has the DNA TGTGCCAGCGTACACAGGGGGCCTGCCTACAATGAGCAGTTCTTC.

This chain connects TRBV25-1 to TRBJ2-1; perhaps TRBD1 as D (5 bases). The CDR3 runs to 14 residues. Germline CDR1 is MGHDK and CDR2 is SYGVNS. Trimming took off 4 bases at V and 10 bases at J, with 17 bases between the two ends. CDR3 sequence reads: CASSALPGKLEQFF. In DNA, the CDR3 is TGTGCCAGCAGTGCACTCCCAGGGAAACTGGAGCAGTTCTTC.

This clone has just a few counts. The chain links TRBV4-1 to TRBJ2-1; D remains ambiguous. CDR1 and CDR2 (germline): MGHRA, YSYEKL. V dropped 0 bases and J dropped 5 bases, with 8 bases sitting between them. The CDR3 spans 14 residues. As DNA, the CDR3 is TGCGCCAGCAGCCAAGATCGGCTAGACAATGAGCAGTTCTTC. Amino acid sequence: CASSQDRLDNEQFF.

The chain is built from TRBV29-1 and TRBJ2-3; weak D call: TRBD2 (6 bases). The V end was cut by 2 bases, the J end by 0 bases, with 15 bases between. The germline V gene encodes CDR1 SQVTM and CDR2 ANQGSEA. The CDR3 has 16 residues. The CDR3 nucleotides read TGCAGCGTTGAATTCGTGTGGGGGGTAAGCACAGATACGCAGTATTTT. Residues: CSVEFVWGVSTDTQYF.